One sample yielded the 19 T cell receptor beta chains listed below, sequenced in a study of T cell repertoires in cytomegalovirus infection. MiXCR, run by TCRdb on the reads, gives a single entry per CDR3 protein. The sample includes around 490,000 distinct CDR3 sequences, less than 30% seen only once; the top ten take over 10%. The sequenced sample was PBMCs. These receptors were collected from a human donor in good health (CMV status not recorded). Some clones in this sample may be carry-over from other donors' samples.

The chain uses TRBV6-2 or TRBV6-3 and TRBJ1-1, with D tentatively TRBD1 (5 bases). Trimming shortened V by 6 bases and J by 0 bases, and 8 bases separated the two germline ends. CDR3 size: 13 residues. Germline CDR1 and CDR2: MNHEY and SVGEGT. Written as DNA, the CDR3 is TGTGCCAGCAGGATACAGGTGAACACTGAAGCTTTCTTT. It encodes CASRIQVNTEAFF.

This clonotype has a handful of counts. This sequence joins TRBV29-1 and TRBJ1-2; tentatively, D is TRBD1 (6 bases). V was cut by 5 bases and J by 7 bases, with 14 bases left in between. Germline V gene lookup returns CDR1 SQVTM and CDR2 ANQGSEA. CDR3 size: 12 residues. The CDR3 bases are TGCAGCGTTAACAGGGATGGGGGTGGCTACACCTTC. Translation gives CSVNRDGGGYTF.

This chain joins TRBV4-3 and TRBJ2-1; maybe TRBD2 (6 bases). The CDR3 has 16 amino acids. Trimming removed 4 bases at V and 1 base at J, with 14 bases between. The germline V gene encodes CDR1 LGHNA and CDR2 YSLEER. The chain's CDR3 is CASSPFAGTSYNEQFF. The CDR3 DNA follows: TGCGCCAGCAGCCCATTCGCGGGGACGTCCTACAATGAGCAGTTCTTC.

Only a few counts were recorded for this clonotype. CDR3 sequence: CASSLGGVRADTQYF. DNA of the CDR3: TGTGCCAGCAGCTTGGGGGGGGTGCGCGCGGATACGCAGTATTTT. The chain is built from TRBV5-4 and TRBJ2-3; tentative D call: TRBD2 (6 bases). V dropped 0 bases and J dropped 6 bases, with 14 bases sitting between them. In germline, CDR1 is SGHNT, CDR2 YYREEE (reference sequence). The CDR3 runs 15 residues.

CDR3 region: CASSYSGQGLGTDTQYF. In DNA, the CDR3 is TGTGCCAGCAGTTACTCGGGACAGGGGTTAGGCACAGATACGCAGTATTTT. The gene calls are TRBV6-5 and TRBJ2-3; TRBD1 aligns across 10 bases. The junction had 4 bases not matched to a gene; V was cut back by 0 bases and J by 1 base. The CDR3 sequence is 17 residues long. Germline assignment: CDR1 MNHEY and CDR2 SVGAGI.

CDR3 nucleotides: TGTGCCAGCAGTTCACAGGGGAAAGGAACCGGGGAGCTGTTTTTT. Translated: CASSSQGKGTGELFF. J is TRBJ2-2 and V is TRBV6-2 or TRBV6-3, with 7 bases aligning to TRBD1. The CDR3 covers 15 residues. The germline gives CDR1 MNHEY, CDR2 SVGEGT. J gave up 5 bases and V 4 bases, and 7 bases lay outside the gene matches.

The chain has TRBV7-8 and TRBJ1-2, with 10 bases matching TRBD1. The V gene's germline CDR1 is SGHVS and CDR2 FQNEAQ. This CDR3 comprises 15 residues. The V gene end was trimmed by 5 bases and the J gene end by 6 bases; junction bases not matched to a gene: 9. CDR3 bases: TGTGCCAGCAGCCCTACTAGGGACAGGGGCAATGGCTACACCTTC. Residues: CASSPTRDRGNGYTF. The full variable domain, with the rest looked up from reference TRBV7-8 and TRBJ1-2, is GAGVSQSPRYKVAKRGQDVALRCDPISGHVSLFWYQQALGQGPEFLTYFQNEAQLDKSGLPSDRFFAERPEGSVSTLKIQRTQQEDSAVYLCASSPTRDRGNGYTFGSGTRLTVV.

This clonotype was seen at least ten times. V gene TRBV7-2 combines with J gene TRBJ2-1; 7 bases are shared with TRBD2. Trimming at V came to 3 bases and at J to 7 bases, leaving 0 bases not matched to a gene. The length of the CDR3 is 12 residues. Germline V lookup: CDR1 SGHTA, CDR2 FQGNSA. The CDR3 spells CASSLGLNEQFF. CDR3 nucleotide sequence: TGTGCCAGCAGCTTGGGACTAAATGAGCAGTTCTTC.

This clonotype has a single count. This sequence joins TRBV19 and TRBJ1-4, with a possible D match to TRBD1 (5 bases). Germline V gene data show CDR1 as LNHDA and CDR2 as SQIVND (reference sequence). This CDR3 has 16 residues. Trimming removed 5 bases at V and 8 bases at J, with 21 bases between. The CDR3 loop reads CASSAREGPIGEKLFF. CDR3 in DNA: TGTGCCAGTAGTGCGCGGGAGGGGCCGATTGGGGAAAAACTGTTTTTT.

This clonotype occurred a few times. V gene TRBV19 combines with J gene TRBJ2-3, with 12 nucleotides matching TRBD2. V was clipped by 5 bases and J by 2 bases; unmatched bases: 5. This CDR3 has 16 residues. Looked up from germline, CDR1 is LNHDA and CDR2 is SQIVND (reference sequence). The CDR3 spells CASSLSSGRATDTQYF. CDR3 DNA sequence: TGTGCCAGTAGTCTATCTAGCGGGAGGGCCACAGATACGCAGTATTTT.

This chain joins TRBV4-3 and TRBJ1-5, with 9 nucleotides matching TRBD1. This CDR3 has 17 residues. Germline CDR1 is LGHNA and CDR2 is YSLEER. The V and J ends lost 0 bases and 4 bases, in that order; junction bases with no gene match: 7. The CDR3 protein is CASSQDPGTGSNQPQHF. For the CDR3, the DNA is TGCGCCAGCAGCCAAGACCCCGGGACAGGGAGTAATCAGCCCCAGCATTTT.

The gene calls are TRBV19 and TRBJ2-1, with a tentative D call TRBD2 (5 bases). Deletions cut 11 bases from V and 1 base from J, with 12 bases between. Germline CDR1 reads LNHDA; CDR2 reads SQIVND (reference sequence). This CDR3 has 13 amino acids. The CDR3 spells CAASAGSYNEQFF. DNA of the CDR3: TGTGCCGCGTCGGCGGGTTCCTACAATGAGCAGTTCTTC.

DNA for the CDR3: TGCAGCGCATCCATGTCCTCCTACAATGAGCAGTTCTTC. Its protein is CSASMSSYNEQFF. The gene calls are TRBV29-1 and TRBJ2-1; D is uncertain. Germline V gene sequence: CDR1 SQVTM, CDR2 ANQGSEA. V lost 7 bases and J 0 bases, leaving 10 bases between the germline ends. This CDR3 is built from 13 residues.

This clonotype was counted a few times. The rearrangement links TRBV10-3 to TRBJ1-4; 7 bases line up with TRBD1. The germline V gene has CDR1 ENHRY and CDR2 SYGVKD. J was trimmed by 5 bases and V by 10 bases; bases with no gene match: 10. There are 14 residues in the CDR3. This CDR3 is CATGPGQTNEKLFF. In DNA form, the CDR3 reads TGTGCCACCGGACCGGGACAGACGAATGAAAAACTGTTTTTT.

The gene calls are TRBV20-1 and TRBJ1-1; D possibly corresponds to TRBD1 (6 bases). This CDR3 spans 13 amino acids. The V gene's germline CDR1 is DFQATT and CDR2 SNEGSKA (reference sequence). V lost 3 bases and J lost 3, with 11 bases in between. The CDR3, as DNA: TGCAGTGCTAGCCGGGGGGCGCACACTGAAGCTTTCTTT. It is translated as CSASRGAHTEAFF.

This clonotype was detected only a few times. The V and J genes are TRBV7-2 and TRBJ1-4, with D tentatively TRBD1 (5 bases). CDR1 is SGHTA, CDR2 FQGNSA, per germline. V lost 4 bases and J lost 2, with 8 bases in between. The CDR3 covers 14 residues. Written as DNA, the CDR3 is TGTGCCAGCAGCTCGGACACTACTAATGAAAAACTGTTTTTT. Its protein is CASSSDTTNEKLFF. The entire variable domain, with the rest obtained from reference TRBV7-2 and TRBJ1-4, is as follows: GAGVSQSPSNKVTEKGKDVELRCDPISGHTALYWYRQSLGQGLEFLIYFQGNSAPDKSGLPSDRFSAERTGGSVSTLTIQRTQQEDSAVYLCASSSDTTNEKLFFGSGTQLSVL.

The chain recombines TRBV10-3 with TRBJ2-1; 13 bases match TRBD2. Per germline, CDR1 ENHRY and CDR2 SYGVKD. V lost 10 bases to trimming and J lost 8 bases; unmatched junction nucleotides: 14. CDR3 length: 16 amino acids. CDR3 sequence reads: CATTGTSGMDQDEQFF. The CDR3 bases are TGTGCCACGACCGGGACTAGCGGGATGGACCAGGATGAGCAGTTCTTC.

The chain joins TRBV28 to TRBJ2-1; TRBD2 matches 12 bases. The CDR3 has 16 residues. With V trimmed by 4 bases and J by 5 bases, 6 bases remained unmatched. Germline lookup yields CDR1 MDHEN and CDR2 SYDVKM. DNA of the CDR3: TGTGCCAGCAGTTCCATCGGACTAGCGGGGAACAATGAGCAGTTCTTC. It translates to CASSSIGLAGNNEQFF.

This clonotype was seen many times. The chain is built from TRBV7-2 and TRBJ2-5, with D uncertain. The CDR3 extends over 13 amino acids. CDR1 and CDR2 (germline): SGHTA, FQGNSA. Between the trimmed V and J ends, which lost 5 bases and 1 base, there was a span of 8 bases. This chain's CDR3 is CASSLLIQETQYF. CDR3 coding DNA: TGTGCCAGCAGCCTTCTTATCCAAGAGACCCAGTACTTC.